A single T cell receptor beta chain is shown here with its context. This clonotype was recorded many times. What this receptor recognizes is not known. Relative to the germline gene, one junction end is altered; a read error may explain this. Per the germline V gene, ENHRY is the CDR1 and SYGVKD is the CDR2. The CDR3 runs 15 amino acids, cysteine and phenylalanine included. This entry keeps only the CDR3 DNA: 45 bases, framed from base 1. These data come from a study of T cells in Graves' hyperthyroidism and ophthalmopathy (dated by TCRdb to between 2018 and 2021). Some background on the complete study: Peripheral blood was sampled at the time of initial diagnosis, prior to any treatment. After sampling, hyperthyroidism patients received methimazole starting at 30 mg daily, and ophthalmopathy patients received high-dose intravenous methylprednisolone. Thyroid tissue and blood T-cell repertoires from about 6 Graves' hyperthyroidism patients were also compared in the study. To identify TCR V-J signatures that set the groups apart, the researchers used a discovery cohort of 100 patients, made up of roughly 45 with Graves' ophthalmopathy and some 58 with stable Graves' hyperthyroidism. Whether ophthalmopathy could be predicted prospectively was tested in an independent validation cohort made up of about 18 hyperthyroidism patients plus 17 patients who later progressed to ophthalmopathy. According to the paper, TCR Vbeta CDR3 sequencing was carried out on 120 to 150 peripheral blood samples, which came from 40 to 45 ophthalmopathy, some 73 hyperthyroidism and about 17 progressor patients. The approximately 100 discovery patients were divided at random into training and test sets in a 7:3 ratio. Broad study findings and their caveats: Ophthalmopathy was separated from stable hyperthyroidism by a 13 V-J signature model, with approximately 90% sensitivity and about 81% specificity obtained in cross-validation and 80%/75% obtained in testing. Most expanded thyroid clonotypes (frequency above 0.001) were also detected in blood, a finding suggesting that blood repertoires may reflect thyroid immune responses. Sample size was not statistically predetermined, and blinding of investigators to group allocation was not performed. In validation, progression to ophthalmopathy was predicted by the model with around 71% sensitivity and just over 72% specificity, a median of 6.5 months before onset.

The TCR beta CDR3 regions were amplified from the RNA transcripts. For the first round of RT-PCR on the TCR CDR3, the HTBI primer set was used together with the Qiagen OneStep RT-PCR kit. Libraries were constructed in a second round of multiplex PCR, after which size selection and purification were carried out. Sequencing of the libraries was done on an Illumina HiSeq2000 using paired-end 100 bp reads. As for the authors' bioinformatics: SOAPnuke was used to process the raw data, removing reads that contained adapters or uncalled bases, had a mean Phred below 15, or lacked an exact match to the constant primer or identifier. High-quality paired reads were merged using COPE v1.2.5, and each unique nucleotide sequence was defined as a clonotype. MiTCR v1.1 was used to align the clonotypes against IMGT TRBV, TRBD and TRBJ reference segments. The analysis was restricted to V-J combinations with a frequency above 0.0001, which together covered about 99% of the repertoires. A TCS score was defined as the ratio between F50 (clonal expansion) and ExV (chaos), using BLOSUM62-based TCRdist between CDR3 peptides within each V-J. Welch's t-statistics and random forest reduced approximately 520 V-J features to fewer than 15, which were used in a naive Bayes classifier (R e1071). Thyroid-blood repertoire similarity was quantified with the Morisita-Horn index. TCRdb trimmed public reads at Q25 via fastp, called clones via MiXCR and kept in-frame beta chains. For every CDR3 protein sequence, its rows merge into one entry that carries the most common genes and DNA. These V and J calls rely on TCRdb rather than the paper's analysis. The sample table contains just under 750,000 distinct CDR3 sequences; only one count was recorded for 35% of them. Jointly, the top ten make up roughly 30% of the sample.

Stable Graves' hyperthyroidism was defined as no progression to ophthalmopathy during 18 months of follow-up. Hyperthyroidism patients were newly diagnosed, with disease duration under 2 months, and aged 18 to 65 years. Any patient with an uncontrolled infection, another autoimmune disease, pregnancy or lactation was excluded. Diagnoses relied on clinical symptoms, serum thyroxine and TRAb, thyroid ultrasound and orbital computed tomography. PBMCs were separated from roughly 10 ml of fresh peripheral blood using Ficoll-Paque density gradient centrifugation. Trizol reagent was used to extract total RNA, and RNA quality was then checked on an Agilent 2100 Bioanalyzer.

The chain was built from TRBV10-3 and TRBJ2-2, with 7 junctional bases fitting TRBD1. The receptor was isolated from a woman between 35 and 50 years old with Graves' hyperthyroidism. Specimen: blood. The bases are TGTGCCATCAGTAGTCCGGGACAGCATACCGAGGAGCTGTTTTTT. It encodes CAISSPGQHTEELFF.